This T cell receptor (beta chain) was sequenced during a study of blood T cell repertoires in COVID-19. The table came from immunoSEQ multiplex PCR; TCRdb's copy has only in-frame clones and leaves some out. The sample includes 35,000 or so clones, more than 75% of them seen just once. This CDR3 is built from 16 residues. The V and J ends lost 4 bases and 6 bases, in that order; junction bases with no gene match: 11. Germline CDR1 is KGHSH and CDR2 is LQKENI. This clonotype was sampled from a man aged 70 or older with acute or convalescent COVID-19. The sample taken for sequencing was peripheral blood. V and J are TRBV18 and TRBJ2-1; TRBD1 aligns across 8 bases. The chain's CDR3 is CASSRGTGPNLNEQFF. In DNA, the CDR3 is TGTGCCAGCTCACGGGGGACAGGCCCTAATCTCAATGAGCAGTTCTTC.